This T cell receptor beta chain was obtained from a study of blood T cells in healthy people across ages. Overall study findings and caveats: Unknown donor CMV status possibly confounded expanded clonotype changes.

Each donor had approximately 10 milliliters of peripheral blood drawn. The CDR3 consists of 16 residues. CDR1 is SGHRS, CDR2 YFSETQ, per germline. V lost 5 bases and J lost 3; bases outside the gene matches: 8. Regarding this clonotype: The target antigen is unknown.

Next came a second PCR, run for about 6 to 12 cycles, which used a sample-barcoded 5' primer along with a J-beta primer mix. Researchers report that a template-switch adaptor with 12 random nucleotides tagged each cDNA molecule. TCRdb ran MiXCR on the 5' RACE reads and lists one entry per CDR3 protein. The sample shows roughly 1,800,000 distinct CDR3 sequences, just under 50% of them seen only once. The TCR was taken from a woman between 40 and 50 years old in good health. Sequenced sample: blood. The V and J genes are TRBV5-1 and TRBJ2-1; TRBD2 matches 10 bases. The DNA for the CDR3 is TGCGCCAGCAGGGCTAGCGGGGGCCATAACTACAATGAGCAGTTCTTC. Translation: CASRASGGHNYNEQFF.